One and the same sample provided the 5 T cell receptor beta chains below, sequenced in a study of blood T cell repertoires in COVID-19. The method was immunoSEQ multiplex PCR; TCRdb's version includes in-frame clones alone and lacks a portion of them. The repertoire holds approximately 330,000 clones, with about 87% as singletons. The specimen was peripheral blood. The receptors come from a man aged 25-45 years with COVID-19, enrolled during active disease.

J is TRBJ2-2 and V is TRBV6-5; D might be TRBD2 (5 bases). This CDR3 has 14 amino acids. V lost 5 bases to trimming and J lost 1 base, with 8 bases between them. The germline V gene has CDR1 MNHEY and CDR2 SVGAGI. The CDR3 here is CASSIAGNTGELFF. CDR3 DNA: TGTGCCAGCAGTATCGCGGGGAACACCGGGGAGCTGTTTTTT.

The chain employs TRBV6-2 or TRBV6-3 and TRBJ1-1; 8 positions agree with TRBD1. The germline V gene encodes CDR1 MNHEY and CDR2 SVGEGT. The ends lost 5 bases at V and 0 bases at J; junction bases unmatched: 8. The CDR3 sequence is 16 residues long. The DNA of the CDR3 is TGTGCCAGCAGTATCCAACAGGGGGGCATGAACACTGAAGCTTTCTTT. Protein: CASSIQQGGMNTEAFF.

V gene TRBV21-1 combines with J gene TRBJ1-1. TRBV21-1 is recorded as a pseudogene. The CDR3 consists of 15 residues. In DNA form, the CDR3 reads TGTGCCAGCAGTCCGGGGGGGGACGTTGGAGCTGAAGCTTTCTTT. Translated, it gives CASSPGGDVGAEAFF.

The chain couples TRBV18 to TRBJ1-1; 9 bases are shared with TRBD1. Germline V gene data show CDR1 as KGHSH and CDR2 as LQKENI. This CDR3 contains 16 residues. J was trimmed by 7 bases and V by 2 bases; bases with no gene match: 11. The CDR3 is CASSPNLGQGSVEAFF. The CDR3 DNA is TGTGCCAGCTCACCAAACCTCGGACAGGGGAGCGTTGAAGCTTTCTTT.

CDR3 amino acids: CASRPHRGNYGYTF. DNA of the CDR3: TGTGCCAGCAGGCCTCACAGGGGTAACTATGGCTACACCTTC. The rearrangement uses TRBV6-5 and TRBJ1-2; 7 positions match TRBD1. This CDR3 is 14 amino acids long. Germline CDR1 reads MNHEY; CDR2 reads SVGAGI. The V gene end was trimmed by 6 bases and the J gene end by 1 base; junction bases not matched to a gene: 5.